The 29 T cell receptor beta chains below come from one sample, sequenced in a study of Tregs in tolerant kidney transplant recipients. The assay was immunoSEQ multiplex PCR, and TCRdb's table has in-frame clones only and misses some. The sample has 68,000 or so clones, about 83% seen once; the top ten hold approximately 4.8%. Source material: CD4+ T cells from blood. These receptor sequences come from a human donor in good health.

Written as DNA, the CDR3 is TGTGCCAGCAGCTTCGACGGGACTAGCACAGATACGCAGTATTTT. It is translated as CASSFDGTSTDTQYF. This chain connects TRBV11-2 to TRBJ2-3; maybe TRBD2 (6 bases). V lost 3 bases and J 0 bases, leaving 10 bases between the germline ends. Germline assignment: CDR1 SGHAT and CDR2 FQNNGV. The CDR3 runs to 15 residues.

The V call is TRBV10-2, the J call TRBJ2-7; 14 bases align to TRBD2. Germline V gives CDR1 WSHSY, CDR2 SAAADI. The CDR3 runs to 14 residues. Trimming removed 7 bases from V and 4 bases from J; junction bases left unmatched: 3. This CDR3 reads CASTGTSGSYEQYF. The CDR3 DNA reads as TGCGCCAGCACCGGGACTAGCGGGAGTTACGAGCAGTACTTC.

The chain uses TRBV7-2 and TRBJ2-1; the match to TRBD2 covers 8 bases. The germline gives CDR1 SGHTA, CDR2 FQGNSA. The CDR3 covers 15 residues. Trimming cost V 5 bases and J 7 bases; bases outside gene matches: 10. The CDR3 bases are TGTGCCAGCAGCCGTAGCGGGGACCCTTGGAATGAGCAGTTCTTC. This sequence encodes CASSRSGDPWNEQFF.

CDR3 DNA sequence: TGTGCCAGCAGTTATTCGATGGCGTCCGAATATGGCTACACCTTC. Its protein is CASSYSMASEYGYTF. The chain carries TRBV6-5 and TRBJ1-2; D is ambiguous. Trimming took off 3 bases at V and 5 bases at J, with 16 bases between the two ends. The CDR3 runs to 15 residues. Germline CDR1 reads MNHEY; CDR2 reads SVGAGI.

This clone is labeled as medium-sized (0.01 to 0.1%). The V call is TRBV19, the J call TRBJ1-5; D not resolved. Germline-derived CDR1 and CDR2 are LNHDA and SQIVND (reference sequence). Trimming stripped 7 bases from V and 0 bases from J, with 10 bases between. The CDR3 runs 14 residues. This chain's CDR3 is CASTFGGSNQPQHF. The CDR3 bases are TGTGCCAGTACCTTCGGAGGTAGCAATCAGCCCCAGCATTTT.

This chain connects TRBV5-8 to TRBJ1-5; no clear D gene. The CDR3 has 12 residues. V was clipped by 4 bases and J by 6 bases, with 8 bases between them. From germline, CDR1 is SGHTS and CDR2 YDEGEE. CDR3 in amino acids: CASSISGQPQHF. The CDR3 DNA reads TGTGCCAGCAGCATATCGGGTCAGCCCCAGCATTTT.

The rearrangement joins TRBV5-1 to TRBJ1-3; 8 bases are shared with TRBD1. CDR3 size: 16 residues. V was pared by 4 bases and J by 3 bases, with 9 bases of the junction left unmatched. The V gene's germline CDR1 is SGHRS and CDR2 YFSETQ. This CDR3 reads CASSPRQGRGGNTIYF. The CDR3 DNA follows: TGCGCCAGCAGCCCCAGACAGGGGAGAGGTGGAAACACCATATATTTT.

This clone was seen once. This chain links TRBV7-9 with TRBJ2-7, with TRBD2 as a possible D gene (5 bases). CDR3 length equals 14 residues. Per germline, CDR1 SEHNR and CDR2 FQNEAQ (reference sequence). Trimming took 5 bases from V and 2 from J, leaving 13 bases between them. CDR3 in amino acids: CASSRSLAPYEQYF. The CDR3 nucleotides read TGTGCCAGCAGCAGATCCCTAGCCCCCTACGAGCAGTACTTC.

V gene TRBV30 combines with J gene TRBJ2-5; the D gene is possibly TRBD2 (5 bases). Germline V gives CDR1 GTSNPN, CDR2 SVGIG (reference sequence). The CDR3 loop spans 14 amino acids. Trimming removed 2 bases at V and 1 base at J, with 11 bases between. CDR3 sequence reads: CAWSLGDIQETQYF. The CDR3 coding sequence is TGTGCCTGGAGTCTGGGAGATATCCAAGAGACCCAGTACTTC.

This clone occurred a few times. This chain uses TRBV11-2 with TRBJ1-3, with TRBD1 as a possible D gene (6 bases). The CDR3 is 15 residues long. The germline V and J ends were trimmed by 5 bases and 4 bases, with 15 bases remaining between them. Germline values: CDR1 SGHAT, CDR2 FQNNGV. Here the CDR3 reads CASSQRGAGGNTIYF. The CDR3 DNA follows: TGTGCCAGCAGCCAAAGGGGGGCGGGCGGAAACACCATATATTTT.

The rearrangement uses TRBV4-3 and TRBJ2-3; possible D gene TRBD1, 7 bases. The CDR3 is 15 amino acids. Per germline, CDR1 LGHNA and CDR2 YSLEER. Trimming pared 5 bases from V and 2 bases from J, leaving 14 bases between. The CDR3 DNA follows: TGCGCCAGCAGCTACGGAGGGGGCAACACAGATACGCAGTATTTT. Its translation: CASSYGGGNTDTQYF.

The genes are TRBV30 and TRBJ1-4; D uncertain. V lost 2 bases, J lost 5 bases, and 3 bases lay in between. The CDR3 has 11 residues. Germline V gene sequence: CDR1 GTSNPN, CDR2 SVGIG (reference sequence). CDR3 in DNA: TGTGCCTGGAGTTCGAATGAAAAACTGTTTTTT. It encodes CAWSSNEKLFF.

The rearrangement uses TRBV11-1 and TRBJ2-1, with 7 bases that match TRBD2. The germline V gene encodes CDR1 SGHAT and CDR2 FQDESV (reference sequence). The CDR3 loop spans 16 amino acids. With 5 bases clipped from V and 0 bases from J, the junction kept 7 bases outside the gene matches. This CDR3 is CASSPLARDSYNEQFF. The CDR3 coding sequence is TGTGCCAGCAGCCCACTAGCGCGAGACTCCTACAATGAGCAGTTCTTC.

The genes are TRBV11-3 and TRBJ1-1; no definite D call. CDR1 and CDR2 from the germline V gene are SGHNT and YENEEA. V was clipped by 5 bases and J by 1 base, with 14 bases between them. The length of the CDR3 is 15 residues. The CDR3 loop is CASSHGGRRNTEAFF. The CDR3, as DNA: TGTGCCAGCAGCCACGGCGGACGGAGGAACACTGAAGCTTTCTTT. Complete variable domain (other parts from reference TRBV11-3 and TRBJ1-1): EAGVVQSPRYKIIEKKQPVAFWCNPISGHNTLYWYLQNLGQGPELLIRYENEEAVDDSQLPKDRFSAERLKGVDSTLKIQPAELGDSAVYLCASSHGGRRNTEAFFGQGTRLTVV.

This chain uses TRBV9 with TRBJ2-3; 9 positions match TRBD1. The CDR3 length is 15 residues. J lost 3 bases, V lost 3 bases, and 5 bases had no gene match. Per germline, CDR1 SGDLS and CDR2 YYNGEE. The CDR3 spells CASSGRDRETDTQYF. CDR3 sequence (DNA): TGTGCCAGCAGCGGCCGGGACAGGGAAACAGATACGCAGTATTTT.

This chain connects TRBV7-9 to TRBJ2-5, with TRBD1 identical over 7 bases. This CDR3 has 13 residues. Trimming took 5 bases from V and 5 from J; bases not matched to a gene: 5. CDR1 and CDR2 (germline): SEHNR, FQNEAQ (reference sequence). The CDR3 DNA reads TGTGCCAGCAGCAGAGGGGGCGGGGAGACCCAGTACTTC. Its protein is CASSRGGGETQYF.

This clone was observed a few times. The CDR3 loop reads CASSLWAGTGWETQYF. In DNA form, the CDR3 reads TGTGCCAGCAGCTTATGGGCCGGGACAGGGTGGGAGACCCAGTACTTC. The gene calls are TRBV11-3 and TRBJ2-5, with 9 bases fitting TRBD1. The trim removed 2 bases at V and 5 bases at J, leaving 9 bases unmatched. The germline V gene encodes CDR1 SGHNT and CDR2 YENEEA. This CDR3 is built from 16 residues.

The chain carries TRBV6-6 and TRBJ2-1; TRBD2 is a possible D gene (6 bases). Germline V gene sequence: CDR1 MNHNY, CDR2 SVGAGI (reference sequence). The CDR3 is made up of 11 amino acids. With 0 bases removed from V and 15 bases from J, the gap between germline ends came to 9 bases. As DNA, the CDR3 is TGTGCCAGCAGTTACTCGGGACTTCTGTTCTTC. Translated, it gives CASSYSGLLFF.

The chain recombines TRBV6-6 with TRBJ1-1, with D uncertain. The ends were cut back, 6 bases at V and 4 bases at J, with 6 bases in the middle. CDR3 length equals 11 residues. Germline CDR1 MNHNY, CDR2 SVGAGI (reference sequence). The CDR3 nucleotides read TGTGCCAGCAGCCCCATCACTGAAGCTTTCTTT. Translation: CASSPITEAFF.

The CDR3 sequence: CASSFPTTDTQYF. In DNA form, the CDR3 reads TGTGCCAGCTCATTTCCCACCACAGATACGCAGTATTTT. The chain carries TRBV18 and TRBJ2-3; D unclear. Germline V gene sequence: CDR1 KGHSH, CDR2 LQKENI. Trimming shortened V by 5 bases and J by 2 bases, and 8 bases separated the two germline ends. The CDR3 contains 13 residues.

Relative to its sample, this clone is medium-sized. This chain links TRBV7-9 with TRBJ2-7; the D is unclear. V was shortened by 1 base and J by 4 bases, with 8 bases between the two germline ends. The CDR3 totals 13 residues. Per the germline V gene, CDR1 is SEHNR and CDR2 is FQNEAQ (reference sequence). CDR3 DNA: TGTGCCAGCAGCTTAGGCCTGTTTTACGAGCAGTACTTC. Protein product: CASSLGLFYEQYF. The variable domain in full, completed from reference TRBV7-9 and TRBJ2-7, reads DTGVSQNPRHKITKRGQNVTFRCDPISEHNRLYWYRQTLGQGPEFLTYFQNEAQLEKSRLLSDRFSAERPKGSFSTLEIQRTEQGDSAMYLCASSLGLFYEQYFGPGTRLTVT.

The V and J genes are TRBV18 and TRBJ1-6, with D unresolved. Trimming took 2 bases from V and 8 from J, leaving 7 bases between them. This CDR3 spans 13 amino acids. The germline CDR1 and CDR2 sequences are KGHSH and LQKENI. CDR3 DNA: TGTGCCAGCTCACCAAAGTCAGATTCACCCCTCCACTTT. Protein product: CASSPKSDSPLHF.

The rearrangement uses TRBV20-1 and TRBJ2-7, with TRBD2 identical over 9 bases. V lost 5 bases to trimming and J lost 7 bases; unmatched junction nucleotides: 3. The CDR3 has 11 residues. CDR1 and CDR2 from the germline V gene are DFQATT and SNEGSKA (reference sequence). The CDR3 spells CSAPAGGEQYF. CDR3 coding DNA: TGCAGTGCTCCCGCGGGGGGGGAGCAGTACTTC.

This clone was recorded only once. V gene TRBV30 combines with J gene TRBJ1-5; possibly TRBD1 for D (6 bases). The CDR3 contains 13 residues. Trimming took off 6 bases at V and 3 bases at J, with 12 bases between the two ends. Germline loops: CDR1 GTSNPN, CDR2 SVGIG (reference sequence). The CDR3 region is CACGRTVNQPQHF. In DNA, the CDR3 is TGTGCCTGCGGCCGGACAGTCAATCAGCCCCAGCATTTT.

The chain employs TRBV7-2 and TRBJ1-5; D possibly corresponds to TRBD1 (5 bases). The CDR3 spans 15 residues. Germline lookup yields CDR1 SGHTA and CDR2 FQGNSA. V lost 1 base to trimming and J lost 4 bases, with 11 bases between them. CDR3 nucleotides: TGTGCCAGCAGCTTAGGGGGCGGAGAGAATCAGCCCCAGCATTTT. Its translation: CASSLGGGENQPQHF.

The rearrangement links TRBV5-4 to TRBJ1-1; 7 nucleotides align to TRBD1. Germline trimming cut 9 bases from V and 2 bases from J; bases unmatched to any gene: 7. This CDR3 comprises 13 residues. The germline V gene encodes CDR1 SGHNT and CDR2 YYREEE (reference sequence). The CDR3 DNA sequence: TGTGCCAACTCCCGGGACAGAAACACTGAAGCTTTCTTT. Amino acids: CANSRDRNTEAFF.

V gene TRBV11-2 combines with J gene TRBJ1-2, with TRBD1 as a possible D gene (5 bases). Deletions cut 4 bases from V and 3 bases from J, with 12 bases between. CDR3 length: 14 residues. In germline, CDR1 is SGHAT, CDR2 FQNNGV. The DNA for the CDR3 is TGTGCCAGCAGCTCCCCAGCCAGGGACTATGGCTACACCTTC. It yields the protein CASSSPARDYGYTF.

This clone has just a few counts. The genes are TRBV9 and TRBJ2-1, with 9 bases matching TRBD2. The V gene's germline CDR1 is SGDLS and CDR2 YYNGEE. The CDR3 is made up of 13 amino acids. V was clipped by 0 bases and J by 13 bases; unmatched bases: 5. The CDR3 DNA follows: TGTGCCAGCAGCGTAGCCGCGGGGGGGTTCCAGTTCTTC. As protein: CASSVAAGGFQFF. Full variable domain (missing parts from reference TRBV9 and TRBJ2-1): DSGVTQTPKHLITATGQRVTLRCSPRSGDLSVYWYQQSLDQGLQFLIQYYNGEERAKGNILERFSAQQFPDLHSELNLSSLELGDSALYFCASSVAAGGFQFFGPGTRLTVL.

In this sample, this clone turned up a few times. The rearrangement uses TRBV4-1 and TRBJ1-2; D is perhaps TRBD1 (6 bases). The V and J ends lost 6 bases and 7 bases respectively, with 18 bases between them. The CDR3 covers 14 residues. Germline lookup yields CDR1 MGHRA and CDR2 YSYEKL. CDR3 sequence: CASRRGDIGGGYTF. The CDR3 DNA is TGCGCCAGCAGACGGGGGGACATAGGAGGTGGCTACACCTTC.